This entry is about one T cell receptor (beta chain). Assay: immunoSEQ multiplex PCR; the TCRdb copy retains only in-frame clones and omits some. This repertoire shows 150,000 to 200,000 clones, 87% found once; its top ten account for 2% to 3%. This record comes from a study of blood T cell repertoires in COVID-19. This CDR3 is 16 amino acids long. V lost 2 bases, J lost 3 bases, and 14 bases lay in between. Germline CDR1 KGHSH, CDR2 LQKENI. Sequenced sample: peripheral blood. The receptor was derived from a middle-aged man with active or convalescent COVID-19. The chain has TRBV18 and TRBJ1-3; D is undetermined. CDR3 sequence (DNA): TGTGCCAGCTCACCAACTGCAGCAGACTTTGGAAACACCATATATTTT. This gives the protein CASSPTAADFGNTIYF.